These 28 T cell receptor beta chains came from one sample sequenced in a study of blood T cell repertoires in COVID-19 (dated by TCRdb to 2018 to 2021). The library was built by means of the immunoSEQ multiplex PCR assay. Not all clones reach the TCRdb copy of this immuneACCESS table, which keeps in-frame sequences only. Checked studies attribute under half of the gap to unresolved V genes and leave the rest unexplained. The sample contains over 90,000 clones, roughly 80% of them found a single time. Around a quarter of the sample rests with the top ten. Sequenced material: peripheral blood. The receptors come from an elderly man with active or convalescent COVID-19.

CDR3 amino acids: CASSWRGGMNNEQFF. The CDR3 DNA reads as TGTGCCAGCAGCTGGCGGGGGGGGATGAACAATGAGCAGTTCTTC. The chain uses TRBV11-2 and TRBJ2-1, with TRBD2 identical over 9 bases. This CDR3 region has 15 residues. V lost 4 bases, J lost 5 bases, and 6 bases stayed unmatched. CDR1 and CDR2 from the germline V gene are SGHAT and FQNNGV.

A few counts support this clone. V gene TRBV6-5 combines with J gene TRBJ1-1; no definite D call. This CDR3 spans 12 amino acids. Germline-derived CDR1 and CDR2 are MNHEY and SVGAGI. Deletions cut 6 bases from V and 3 bases from J, with 8 bases between. The CDR3 spells CASRVGDTEAFF. Written as DNA, the CDR3 is TGTGCCAGCAGGGTCGGGGACACTGAAGCTTTCTTT.

The J gene is TRBJ1-2, the V gene TRBV13; TRBD1 is a possible D gene (5 bases). V lost 2 bases to trimming and J lost 0 bases, with 10 bases between them. This CDR3 contains 15 residues. Germline V gives CDR1 PRHDT, CDR2 FYEKMQ (reference sequence). The CDR3 is CASSLRGVSNYGYTF. The CDR3 nucleotides are TGTGCCAGCAGCTTACGGGGGGTTTCTAACTATGGCTACACCTTC.

The chain is built from TRBV13 and TRBJ2-2; possible D gene TRBD2, 6 bases. Trimming left V 1 base short and J 1 base short, with 10 bases between. The CDR3 runs to 16 residues. Germline CDR1 is PRHDT and CDR2 is FYEKMQ (reference sequence). CDR3 DNA sequence: TGTGCCAGCAGCTTAGAGGGCGGGGTGAACACCGGGGAGCTGTTTTTT. It yields the protein CASSLEGGVNTGELFF.

The chain joins TRBV10-3 to TRBJ2-1; tentatively, D is TRBD2 (5 bases). V was trimmed by 6 bases and J by 6 bases, leaving 15 bases between them. The germline V gene has CDR1 ENHRY and CDR2 SYGVKD. The CDR3 length is 14 residues. The CDR3 nucleotides are TGTGCCATCAGGCAGCCGGGTCGGGGCAATGAGCAGTTCTTC. It specifies CAIRQPGRGNEQFF.

This clone was observed a handful of times. J is TRBJ1-1 and V is TRBV19; 8 bases fit TRBD1. Losses at the gene ends were 4 bases for V and 4 bases for J; bases not matched to a gene: 8. This CDR3 region has 15 residues. From germline, CDR1 is LNHDA and CDR2 SQIVND (reference sequence). For the CDR3, the DNA is TGTGCCAGTAGTAAACGGACAGGGTTTGGCACTGAAGCTTTCTTT. Protein product: CASSKRTGFGTEAFF.

The gene calls are TRBV4-2 and TRBJ1-6; 9 nucleotides line up with TRBD1. The germline V gene has CDR1 LGHNA and CDR2 YNFKEQ. CDR3 length equals 15 residues. With V trimmed by 0 bases and J by 10 bases, 4 bases remained unmatched. The CDR3 protein is CASSQDLDRGSPLHF. Written as DNA, the CDR3 is TGTGCCAGCAGCCAAGACCTGGACAGGGGATCACCCCTCCACTTT.

The V call is TRBV7-2, the J call TRBJ2-1, with D perhaps matching TRBD2 (6 bases). Per germline, CDR1 SGHTA and CDR2 FQGNSA. Between the trimmed V and J ends, which lost 5 bases and 3 bases, there was a span of 11 bases. The CDR3 contains 14 residues. DNA for the CDR3: TGTGCCAGCAGCCCCTGGCGGGGCTACAATGAGCAGTTCTTC. Protein: CASSPWRGYNEQFF.

A few counts support this clone. The rearrangement links TRBV19 to TRBJ1-6; TRBD1 matches at 9 bases. The germline CDR1 and CDR2 sequences are LNHDA and SQIVND (reference sequence). The CDR3 runs 15 residues. The V gene end was trimmed by 4 bases and the J gene end by 8 bases; junction bases not matched to a gene: 6. The CDR3 spells CASSTVQGADSPLHF. The CDR3 DNA sequence: TGTGCCAGTAGTACTGTACAGGGGGCTGATTCACCCCTCCACTTT.

V usage is TRBV2 and J usage is TRBJ1-5; TRBD1 might be the D (5 bases). V lost 5 bases and J lost 2, with 22 bases in between. CDR3 length equals 18 residues. The germline V gene has CDR1 SNHLY and CDR2 FYNNEI. The CDR3 region has the DNA TGTGCCAGCAGTTCAGGGCCCCTCACACAACGGGGCAATCAGCCCCAGCATTTT. Translating gives CASSSGPLTQRGNQPQHF.

CDR3 DNA sequence: TGTGCCAGCAGCCAGGCCCGGGACAGTTACGAGCAGTACTTC. Its translation is CASSQARDSYEQYF. The gene calls are TRBV4-2 and TRBJ2-7; 7 bases line up with TRBD1. This CDR3 spans 14 amino acids. Per the germline V gene, CDR1 is LGHNA and CDR2 is YNFKEQ. Unmatched junction bases numbered 6, after V lost 3 bases and J lost 4 bases.

A single count supports this clone. V is TRBV6-2 or TRBV6-3 and J is TRBJ1-5; D not certain. V lost 5 bases, J lost 1 base, and 15 bases lay in between. Germline values: CDR1 MNHEY, CDR2 SVGEGT. This CDR3 is 16 amino acids long. CDR3 region: CASSRGIFRSNQPQHF. The CDR3 nucleotides read TGTGCCAGCAGTCGAGGGATCTTCCGAAGCAATCAGCCCCAGCATTTT.

The chain uses TRBV28 and TRBJ1-5; the D is unclear. Between the trimmed V and J ends, which lost 4 bases and 7 bases, there was a span of 11 bases. Germline V gene lookup returns CDR1 MDHEN and CDR2 SYDVKM. The length of the CDR3 is 13 residues. CDR3 sequence: CASSSGFSQPQHF. In DNA form, the CDR3 reads TGTGCCAGCAGTTCAGGCTTTTCACAGCCCCAGCATTTT.

The chain employs TRBV4-1 and TRBJ1-6; perhaps TRBD1 as D (5 bases). Trimming pared 1 base from V and 7 bases from J, leaving 17 bases between. This CDR3 has 17 residues. Germline CDR1 and CDR2: MGHRA and YSYEKL. CDR3 bases: TGCGCCAGCAGCCAAGCCAGGCGGGGCGGGTACAATTCACCCCTCCACTTT. It yields the protein CASSQARRGGYNSPLHF.

The rearrangement joins TRBV21-1 to TRBJ2-5; the D segment call TRBD2 is taken from the table without a DNA check. TRBV21-1 is a documented pseudogene. The CDR3 loop spans 16 amino acids. CDR3 DNA sequence: TGTGCCAGCAGCAAAGCGCGGGGCCACCCGGGAGAGACCCAGTACTTC. Amino acids: CASSKARGHPGETQYF.

The chain recombines TRBV29-1 with TRBJ1-5, with no clear D. V lost 3 bases and J 7 bases, leaving 13 bases between the germline ends. Germline assignment: CDR1 SQVTM and CDR2 ANQGSEA. This CDR3 spans 13 amino acids. CDR3 in DNA: TGCAGCGTTGAGGGAGGCCCGGGGCAGCCCCAGCATTTT. This encodes CSVEGGPGQPQHF.

The chain combines TRBV7-2 with TRBJ2-5, with D unresolved. Trimming removed 5 bases from V and 3 bases from J, with 13 bases in between. Germline CDR1 SGHTA, CDR2 FQGNSA. This CDR3 contains 14 residues. The CDR3 here is CASSPRWPKETQYF. The CDR3 DNA reads TGTGCCAGCAGCCCCCGTTGGCCCAAAGAGACCCAGTACTTC.

The V gene is TRBV5-1, the J gene TRBJ2-1; weak D call: TRBD1 (5 bases). Germline CDR1 is SGHRS and CDR2 is YFSETQ. The CDR3 contains 15 residues. V was trimmed by 0 bases and J by 8 bases, leaving 15 bases between them. Here the CDR3 reads CASSLEGSALHEQFF. DNA for the CDR3: TGCGCCAGCAGCTTGGAGGGGTCGGCATTGCATGAGCAGTTCTTC. The full variable domain, with the rest looked up from reference TRBV5-1 and TRBJ2-1, is KAGVTQTPRYLIKTRGQQVTLSCSPISGHRSVSWYQQTPGQGLQFLFEYFSETQRNKGNFPGRFSGRQFSNSRSEMNVSTLELGDSALYLCASSLEGSALHEQFFGPGTRLTVL.

This chain connects TRBV21-1 to TRBJ1-5; the tabulated D call, TRBD1, remains unverified against the DNA. TRBV21-1 is flagged as a pseudogene. The CDR3 is 15 residues long. CDR3 in amino acids: CASSTPRRDNQPQHF. The CDR3 DNA is TGTGCCAGCAGCACCCCCCGCAGGGACAATCAGCCCCAGCATTTT.

The chain has TRBV15 and TRBJ2-5, with 9 bases fitting TRBD2. The J segment lost 2 bases and the V segment lost 3 bases, leaving 7 bases of the junction unmatched. The germline V gene encodes CDR1 LNHNV and CDR2 YYDKDF (reference sequence). This CDR3 has 16 amino acids. The CDR3 DNA is TGTGCCACCAGCAGGGGCCGACTAGCGGAGCAAGAGACCCAGTACTTC. Translating gives CATSRGRLAEQETQYF.

The chain has TRBV28 and TRBJ2-1, with TRBD1 matching 7 bases. CDR1 is MDHEN and CDR2 is SYDVKM in the germline V gene. V gave up 8 bases and J gave up 4 bases; unmatched junction bases: 11. The CDR3 consists of 15 residues. CDR3 bases: TGTGCCAGCGGACAAGGGGGCGGTCGGTACAATGAGCAGTTCTTC. This codes for CASGQGGGRYNEQFF. Based on the CDR3 plus reference TRBV28 and TRBJ2-1, the full variable domain is DVKVTQSSRYLVKRTGEKVFLECVQDMDHENMFWYRQDPGLGLRLIYFSYDVKMKEKGDIPEGYSVSREKKERFSLILESASTNQTSMYLCASGQGGGRYNEQFFGPGTRLTVL.

The rearrangement joins TRBV27 to TRBJ2-3; TRBD1 might be the D (5 bases). V lost 5 bases to trimming and J lost 4 bases, with 10 bases between them. CDR1 MNHEY and CDR2 SMNVEV come from the germline V gene (reference sequence). The CDR3 runs to 13 residues. DNA for the CDR3: TGTGCCAGCAGTCAAAACAGGTCAGATACGCAGTATTTT. This sequence encodes CASSQNRSDTQYF.

This chain links TRBV12-5 with TRBJ1-1, with D perhaps TRBD1 (6 bases). The CDR3 has 13 amino acids. Trimming pared 3 bases from V and 1 base from J, leaving 6 bases between. Germline loops: CDR1 LGHNT, CDR2 FRNRAP. The CDR3 sequence is CASGFRGNTEAFF. CDR3 coding DNA: TGTGCTAGTGGTTTCAGGGGGAACACTGAAGCTTTCTTT.

This clone has only one observation. This rearrangement joins TRBV5-1 to TRBJ2-1; 9 bases agree with TRBD1. Germline CDR1 and CDR2: SGHRS and YFSETQ. This CDR3 is built from 14 residues. The V segment lost 4 bases and the J segment 4 bases; nucleotides outside the gene matches: 3. CDR3 region: CASSRDRAYNEQFF. In DNA form, the CDR3 reads TGCGCCAGCAGCAGGGACAGGGCGTACAATGAGCAGTTCTTC.

CDR3 in amino acids: CASGRGMDTQYF. CDR3 in DNA: TGTGCCAGCGGTAGAGGGATGGATACGCAGTATTTT. The V and J genes are TRBV2 and TRBJ2-3; tentative D call: TRBD2 (5 bases). The germline V gene encodes CDR1 SNHLY and CDR2 FYNNEI. Trimming cost V 8 bases and J 6 bases, with 12 bases left between them. This CDR3 region has 12 residues. The complete variable domain, with remaining parts taken from reference TRBV2 and TRBJ2-3, reads EPEVTQTPSHQVTQMGQEVILRCVPISNHLYFYWYRQILGQKVEFLVSFYNNEISEKSEIFDDQFSVERPDGSNFTLKIRSTKLEDSAMYFCASGRGMDTQYFGPGTRLTVL.

The CDR3 DNA follows: TGTGCCAGCAGCTTGGATATAGAGTGGACAAGACAAGAGACCCAGTACTTC. This translates into CASSLDIEWTRQETQYF. V is TRBV5-5 and J is TRBJ2-5, with a weak D call TRBD1 (5 bases). The CDR3 sequence is 17 residues long. The V gene's germline CDR1 is SGHKS and CDR2 YYEKEE (reference sequence). V was clipped by 0 bases and J by 2 bases, with 17 bases between them.

J is TRBJ2-3 and V is TRBV3-1 (or the pseudogene TRBV3-2), with 8 bases fitting TRBD2. CDR3 length equals 16 residues. Unmatched junction bases numbered 5, after V lost 0 bases and J lost 3 bases. CDR1 is LGHDT, CDR2 YNNKEL, per germline (reference sequence). CDR3: CASSQDDGGGTDTQYF. CDR3 DNA: TGTGCCAGCAGCCAAGATGATGGCGGGGGGACAGATACGCAGTATTTT.

This clone appeared once. The gene calls are TRBV7-2 and TRBJ1-5; 9 bases agree with TRBD1. CDR3 length equals 15 residues. From germline, CDR1 is SGHTA and CDR2 FQGNSA. The J segment lost 3 bases and the V segment lost 5 bases, leaving 5 bases of the junction unmatched. The CDR3 spells CASSTRTGDNQPQHF. The CDR3 DNA reads as TGTGCCAGCAGCACCAGGACAGGGGACAATCAGCCCCAGCATTTT.